This T cell receptor beta chain was obtained from a study of neoadjuvant anti-PD-1 for oral cavity cancer (dated by TCRdb to the early 2020s). About the investigation overall: Three to four biweekly doses of nivolumab at 3 mg/kg were mostly administered to patients before curative-intent surgical resection. Patients without progression received a fourth nivolumab dose around day 43 and underwent definitive surgical resection on days 50-56. Responders were defined as patients with complete response, partial response or stable disease by RECIST 1.1; non-responders were defined as patients with progression. The parent correlative cohort included about a dozen patients, with a roughly 34% response rate. The paper's findings and limits, for the study overall: After neoadjuvant nivolumab, T cell clonality (Gini index) in PBMCs was significantly higher in non-responders than in responders. The TCR analyses had only three patients in each response group, and the authors called for validation in larger cohorts. Higher pretreatment blood TCRbeta clonality and lower post-treatment tumor TCRbeta clonality were correlated with higher pretreatment blood Treg/Th17 ratios.

The time point label corresponds to: before neoadjuvant nivolumab. Patients were newly diagnosed with stage II-IVA oral cavity squamous cell carcinoma and had received no prior systemic or radiation treatment. The cohort consisted of patients with HPV-negative, locally advanced oral cavity squamous cell carcinoma. No culture maintenance or expansion was done, as the peripheral blood mononuclear cells went straight to analysis. Samples were obtained from a longitudinal correlative study of a single-arm phase II trial of neoadjuvant nivolumab in oral cavity squamous cell carcinoma. Subject-matched pre- and post-treatment PBMCs and tumors from three responders and three non-responders underwent genomic DNA-based TCRbeta sequencing. Peripheral blood mononuclear cells were collected before nivolumab treatment and were collected again after treatment, at the time of surgery. The Maxwell RSC DNA from Cells kit was used to isolate genomic DNA from PBMCs.

The CDR1 and CDR2 encoded by the germline V gene (reference sequence) are LNHDA and SQIVND. V and J lose 6 bases and 7 bases, and a span of 13 bases separates them. The CDR3 goes from the cysteine to the phenylalanine over 14 residues. Only the CDR3 part of the read is kept: 42 bases, read in frame from the first base. As for this clone: What antigen it recognizes has not been identified. The input lacks base qualities; no much larger clone sits a single base away.

For deep sequencing of PBMC libraries, mostly 450 to 600 ng of input genomic DNA was used, and six replicates were run per sample. The immunoSEQ hsTCRbeta kit was used to prepare TCRbeta libraries, following the manufacturer's instructions. The finished libraries were brought together in one pool at approximately 3 nM, which was then read using an Illumina NovaSeq 6000 S4 flow cell. The published analysis was carried out like this. Raw data preprocessing and quality control were performed with the immunoSEQ Analyzer. The analysis was restricted to productive rearrangements, with each unique CDR3 amino acid sequence defining a clonotype. Repertoire clonality was estimated as the Gini-Simpson index, computed with the R package tcR. Student's t test was used to compare Gini indices, while Pearson correlation assessed associations with tumor size change. Sourced from immuneACCESS, this table was stored by TCRdb with only in-frame sequences that have V and J called. A share of the clones is absent; for the studies checked, an unresolved V gene accounts for under half, and the remainder has no known explanation. V and J calls and clone size come straight from that table; D and trimming were deduced from the DNA. This sample gives 50,000 to 65,000 clones in total; roughly three quarters of them show up just once. Of the sample, 2.5% to 3% falls within the top ten clones.

The input for sequencing was PBMCs, taken before nivolumab (anti-PD-1) treatment. The TCR originated in a person aged 35-80 years with oral cavity squamous cell carcinoma. This receptor chain uses TRBV19 and TRBJ1-6; no D gene call is confident. The CDR3 region reads CASSVTRPNSPLHF. The bases read TGTGCCAGTAGCGTGACCCGCCCGAATTCACCCCTCCACTTT.